This T cell receptor beta chain is from a study of cytomegalovirus exposure and HLA in healthy donors. At the level of the study: Within an early data release were around 87 million unique TCRs drawn from HLA-typed donors. Across some 400 genotyped donors, 65% to 90% landed in the Caucasian-associated ancestry cluster. Overall study results and limits: Among TCR sequences, most were rare, though some public TCRs appeared in many donors.

Concerning this clone itself: Its cognate antigen is unknown. Mismatch with germline at one junction end may stem from a read error.

Donors were ostensibly healthy at sampling, although undocumented immune exposures were probable. This CDR3 is 19 amino acids long. Per germline, CDR1 MGHRA and CDR2 YSYEKL. The PCR was carried out with 60 Vbeta primers and 13 Jbeta primers. Profiled with immunoSEQ multiplex PCR; TCRdb holds only in-frame clones, not every one. The listing contains just under 90,000 clones. Sequences were obtained from PBMCs. The rearrangement uses TRBV4-1 and TRBJ2-6; the match to TRBD1 covers 10 bases. The TCR was taken from a girl aged 10 to 17 in good health and CMV-seropositive. Written as DNA, the CDR3 is TGCGCCAGCAGTCAAGTGGGGGACAGGGGTCCAGGGCCGGCCAACGTCCTGACTTTC. This sequence encodes CASSQVGDRGPGPANVLTF.